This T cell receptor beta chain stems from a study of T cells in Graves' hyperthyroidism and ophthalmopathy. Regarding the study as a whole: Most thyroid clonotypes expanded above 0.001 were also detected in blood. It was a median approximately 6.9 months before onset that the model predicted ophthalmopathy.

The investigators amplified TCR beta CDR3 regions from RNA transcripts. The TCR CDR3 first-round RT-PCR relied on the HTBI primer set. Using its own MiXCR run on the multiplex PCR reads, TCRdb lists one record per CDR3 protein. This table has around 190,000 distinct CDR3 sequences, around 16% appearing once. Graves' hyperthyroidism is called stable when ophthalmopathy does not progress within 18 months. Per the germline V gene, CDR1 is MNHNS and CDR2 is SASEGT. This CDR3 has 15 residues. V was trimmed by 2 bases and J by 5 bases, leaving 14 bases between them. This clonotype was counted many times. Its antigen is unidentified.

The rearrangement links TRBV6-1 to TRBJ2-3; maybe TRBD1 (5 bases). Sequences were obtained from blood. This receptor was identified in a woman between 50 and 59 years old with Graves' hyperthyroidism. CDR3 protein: CASSEIRGWEDTQYF. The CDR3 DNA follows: TGTGCCAGCAGTGAAATAAGGGGATGGGAAGATACGCAGTATTTT.